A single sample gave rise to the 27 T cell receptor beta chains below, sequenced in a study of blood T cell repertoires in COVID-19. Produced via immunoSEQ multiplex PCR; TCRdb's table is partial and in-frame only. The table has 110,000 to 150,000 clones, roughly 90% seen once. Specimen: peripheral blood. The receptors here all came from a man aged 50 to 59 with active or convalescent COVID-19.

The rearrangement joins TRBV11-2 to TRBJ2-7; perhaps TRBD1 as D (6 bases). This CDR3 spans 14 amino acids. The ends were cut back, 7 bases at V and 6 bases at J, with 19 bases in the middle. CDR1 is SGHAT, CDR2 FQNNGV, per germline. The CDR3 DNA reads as TGTGCCAGCATCCCAGGGGTGTCCAGAGGCGAGCAGTACTTC. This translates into CASIPGVSRGEQYF.

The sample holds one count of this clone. This CDR3 is CASSPGQLNTEAFF. The CDR3 bases are TGTGCCAGCTCACCGGGACAACTGAACACTGAAGCTTTCTTT. This chain connects TRBV18 to TRBJ1-1, with a weak D call TRBD1 (6 bases). V gave up 3 bases and J gave up 0 bases, with 8 bases separating them. The CDR3 totals 14 residues. Looked up from germline, CDR1 is KGHSH and CDR2 is LQKENI.

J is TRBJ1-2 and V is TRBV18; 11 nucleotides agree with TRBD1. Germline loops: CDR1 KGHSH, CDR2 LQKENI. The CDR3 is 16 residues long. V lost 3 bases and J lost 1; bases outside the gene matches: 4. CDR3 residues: CASSPPGTGGNYGYTF. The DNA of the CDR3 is TGTGCCAGCTCACCCCCCGGGACAGGGGGTAACTATGGCTACACCTTC.

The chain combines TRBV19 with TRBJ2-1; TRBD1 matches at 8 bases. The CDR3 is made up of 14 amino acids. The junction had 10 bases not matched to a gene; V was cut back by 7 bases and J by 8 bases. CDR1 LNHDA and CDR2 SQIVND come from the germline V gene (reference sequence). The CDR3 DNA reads TGTGCCAGTAAGCCGGACAGGGCAGGGGATGAGCAGTTCTTC. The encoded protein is CASKPDRAGDEQFF.

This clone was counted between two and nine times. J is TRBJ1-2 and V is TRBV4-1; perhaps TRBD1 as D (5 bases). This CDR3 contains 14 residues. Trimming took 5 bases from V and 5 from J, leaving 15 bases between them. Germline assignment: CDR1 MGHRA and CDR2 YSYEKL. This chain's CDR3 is CASSLNRLEYGYTF. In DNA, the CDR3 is TGCGCCAGCAGCTTAAACAGGCTGGAGTATGGCTACACCTTC.

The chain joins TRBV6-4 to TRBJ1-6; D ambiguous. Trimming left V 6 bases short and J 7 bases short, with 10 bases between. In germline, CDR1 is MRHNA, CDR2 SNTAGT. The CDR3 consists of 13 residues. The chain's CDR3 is CASSQDLNSPLHF. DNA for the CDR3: TGTGCCAGCAGCCAGGACTTAAATTCACCCCTCCACTTT.

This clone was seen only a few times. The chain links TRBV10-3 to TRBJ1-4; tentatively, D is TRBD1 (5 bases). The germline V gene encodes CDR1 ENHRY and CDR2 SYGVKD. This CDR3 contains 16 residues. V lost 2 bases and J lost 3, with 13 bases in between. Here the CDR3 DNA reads TGTGCCATCAGTGAGAAAGGGGCTGCTGCTAATGAAAAACTGTTTTTT. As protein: CAISEKGAAANEKLFF.

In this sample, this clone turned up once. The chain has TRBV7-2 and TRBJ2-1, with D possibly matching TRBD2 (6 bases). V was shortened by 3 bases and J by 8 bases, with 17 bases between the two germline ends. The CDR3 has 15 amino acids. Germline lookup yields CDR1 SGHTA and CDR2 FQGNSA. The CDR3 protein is CASSLNGRETDEQFF. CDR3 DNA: TGTGCCAGCAGCTTGAACGGGAGAGAGACCGATGAGCAGTTCTTC.

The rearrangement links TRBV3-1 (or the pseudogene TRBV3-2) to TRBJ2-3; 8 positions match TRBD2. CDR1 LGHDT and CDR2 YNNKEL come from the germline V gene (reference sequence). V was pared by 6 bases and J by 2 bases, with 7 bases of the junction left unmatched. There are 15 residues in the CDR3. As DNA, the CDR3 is TGTGCCAGCAGTCCCATAGCGGGGTACACAGATACGCAGTATTTT. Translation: CASSPIAGYTDTQYF.

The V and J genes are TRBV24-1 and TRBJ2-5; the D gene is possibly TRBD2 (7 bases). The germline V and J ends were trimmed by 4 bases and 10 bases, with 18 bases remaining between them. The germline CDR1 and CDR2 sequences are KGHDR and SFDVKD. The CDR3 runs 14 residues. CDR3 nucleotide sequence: TGTGCCACCAGTGACCCCAACAGGGAGGGGGGCCAGTACTTC. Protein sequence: CATSDPNREGGQYF.

The CDR3, as DNA: TGTGCCAGCAGTTACCCGACAGGGCAGAACACTGAAGCTTTCTTT. Translation gives CASSYPTGQNTEAFF. The gene calls are TRBV6-6 and TRBJ1-1; 7 nucleotides agree with TRBD1. Germline CDR1 and CDR2: MNHNY and SVGAGI (reference sequence). There are 15 residues in the CDR3. V lost 2 bases to trimming and J lost 1 base; unmatched junction nucleotides: 4.

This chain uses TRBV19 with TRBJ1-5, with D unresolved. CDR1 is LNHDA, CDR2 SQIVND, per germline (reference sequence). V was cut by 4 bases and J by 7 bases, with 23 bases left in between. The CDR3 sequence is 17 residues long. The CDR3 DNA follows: TGTGCCAGTAGTACACGCGCGGGCAGCCTAGCCGGGCAGCCCCAGCATTTT. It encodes CASSTRAGSLAGQPQHF.

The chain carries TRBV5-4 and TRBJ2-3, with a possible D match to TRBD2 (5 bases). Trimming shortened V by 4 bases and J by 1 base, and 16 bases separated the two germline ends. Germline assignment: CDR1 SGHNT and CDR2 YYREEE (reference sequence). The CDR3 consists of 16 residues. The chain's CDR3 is CASSLGGAARTDTQYF. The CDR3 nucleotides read TGTGCCAGCAGCCTCGGTGGAGCGGCCCGCACAGATACGCAGTATTTT.

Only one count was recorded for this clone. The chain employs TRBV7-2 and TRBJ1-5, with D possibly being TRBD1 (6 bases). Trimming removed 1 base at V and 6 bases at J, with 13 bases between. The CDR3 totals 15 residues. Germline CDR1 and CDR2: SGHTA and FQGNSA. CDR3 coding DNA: TGTGCCAGCAGCTTAGGCCGACAGGCTACTCAGCCCCAGCATTTT. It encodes CASSLGRQATQPQHF. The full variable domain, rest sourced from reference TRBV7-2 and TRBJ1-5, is GAGVSQSPSNKVTEKGKDVELRCDPISGHTALYWYRQSLGQGLEFLIYFQGNSAPDKSGLPSDRFSAERTGGSVSTLTIQRTQQEDSAVYLCASSLGRQATQPQHFGDGTRLSIL.

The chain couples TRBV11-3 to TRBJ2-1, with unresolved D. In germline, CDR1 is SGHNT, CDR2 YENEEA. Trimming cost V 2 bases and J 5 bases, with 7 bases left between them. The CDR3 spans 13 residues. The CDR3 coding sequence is TGTGCCAGCAGCTTATATAGAAACAATGAGCAGTTCTTC. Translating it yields CASSLYRNNEQFF.

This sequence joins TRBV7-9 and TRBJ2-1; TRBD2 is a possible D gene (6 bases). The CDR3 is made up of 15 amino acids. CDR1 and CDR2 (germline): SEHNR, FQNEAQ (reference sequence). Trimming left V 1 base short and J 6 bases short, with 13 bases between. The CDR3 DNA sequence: TGTGCCAGCAGCTTAGACGGGGGTCCTCGCAATGAGCAGTTCTTC. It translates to CASSLDGGPRNEQFF.

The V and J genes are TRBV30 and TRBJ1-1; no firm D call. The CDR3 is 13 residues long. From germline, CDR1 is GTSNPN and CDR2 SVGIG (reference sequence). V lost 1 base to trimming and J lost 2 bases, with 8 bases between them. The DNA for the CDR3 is TGTGCCTGGAGTGGGCAGACTAACACTGAAGCTTTCTTT. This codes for CAWSGQTNTEAFF.

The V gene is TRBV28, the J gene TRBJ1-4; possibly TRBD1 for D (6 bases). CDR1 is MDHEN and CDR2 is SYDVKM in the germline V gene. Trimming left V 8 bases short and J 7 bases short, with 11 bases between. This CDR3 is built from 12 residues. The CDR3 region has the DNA TGTGCCAGCTTACAGGGCGGTGAAAAACTGTTTTTT. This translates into CASLQGGEKLFF.

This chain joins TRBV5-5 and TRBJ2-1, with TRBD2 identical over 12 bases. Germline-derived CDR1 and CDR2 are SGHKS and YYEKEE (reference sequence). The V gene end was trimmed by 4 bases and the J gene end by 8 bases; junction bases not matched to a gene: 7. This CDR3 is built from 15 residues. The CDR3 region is CASSPSSGRADEQFF. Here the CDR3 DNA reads TGTGCCAGCAGCCCATCTAGCGGGAGGGCCGATGAGCAGTTCTTC.

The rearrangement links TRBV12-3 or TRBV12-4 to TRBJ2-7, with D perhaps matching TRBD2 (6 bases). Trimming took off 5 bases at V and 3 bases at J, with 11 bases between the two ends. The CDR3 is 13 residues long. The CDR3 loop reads CASSRGLVYEQYF. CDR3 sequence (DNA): TGTGCCAGCAGTCGGGGACTGGTCTACGAGCAGTACTTC.

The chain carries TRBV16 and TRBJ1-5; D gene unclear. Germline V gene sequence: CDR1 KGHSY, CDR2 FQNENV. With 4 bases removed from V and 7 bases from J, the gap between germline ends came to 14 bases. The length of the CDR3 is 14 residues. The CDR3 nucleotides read TGTGCCAGCAGCCTGACAAGGATTCAACAGCCCCAGCATTTT. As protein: CASSLTRIQQPQHF.

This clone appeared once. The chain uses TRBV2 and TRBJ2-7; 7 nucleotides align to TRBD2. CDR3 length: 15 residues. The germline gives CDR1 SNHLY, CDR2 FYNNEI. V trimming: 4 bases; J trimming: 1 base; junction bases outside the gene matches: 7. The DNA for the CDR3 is TGTGCCAGCAGTGGTCGAACCGGGGGGTCCTACGAGCAGTACTTC. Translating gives CASSGRTGGSYEQYF.

This chain's CDR3 is CASSVRREDYTGELFF. The CDR3 coding sequence is TGTGCCAGCAGCGTACGACGGGAGGATTACACCGGGGAGCTGTTTTTT. The genes are TRBV9 and TRBJ2-2; TRBD2 aligns across 7 bases. Germline CDR1 is SGDLS and CDR2 is YYNGEE. With V trimmed by 1 base and J by 3 bases, 6 bases remained unmatched. CDR3 length equals 16 residues.

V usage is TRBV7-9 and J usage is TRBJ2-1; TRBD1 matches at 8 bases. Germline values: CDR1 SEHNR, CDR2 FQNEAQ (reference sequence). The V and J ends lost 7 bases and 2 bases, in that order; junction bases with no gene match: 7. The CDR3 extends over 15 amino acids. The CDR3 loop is CASTLDRVAYNEQFF. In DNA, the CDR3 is TGTGCCAGCACCTTGGACAGGGTGGCCTACAATGAGCAGTTCTTC.

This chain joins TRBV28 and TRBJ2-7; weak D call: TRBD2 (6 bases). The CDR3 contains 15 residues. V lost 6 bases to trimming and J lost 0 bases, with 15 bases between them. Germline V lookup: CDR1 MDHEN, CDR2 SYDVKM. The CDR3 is CASSRRDLISYEQYF. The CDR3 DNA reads TGTGCCAGCAGCCGAAGGGACTTAATCTCCTACGAGCAGTACTTC.

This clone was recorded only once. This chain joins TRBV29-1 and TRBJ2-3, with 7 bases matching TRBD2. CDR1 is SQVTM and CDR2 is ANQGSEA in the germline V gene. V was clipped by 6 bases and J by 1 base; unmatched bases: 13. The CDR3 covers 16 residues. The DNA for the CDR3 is TGCAGCGTCTCCGGCTCTGCGGGAGACGGCACAGATACGCAGTATTTT. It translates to CSVSGSAGDGTDTQYF.

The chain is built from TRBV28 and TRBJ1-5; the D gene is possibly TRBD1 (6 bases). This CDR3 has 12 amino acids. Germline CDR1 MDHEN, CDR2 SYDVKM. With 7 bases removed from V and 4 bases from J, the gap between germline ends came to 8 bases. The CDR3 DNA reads TGTGCCAGCAACAGGGTAAATCAGCCCCAGCATTTT. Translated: CASNRVNQPQHF.